This section outlines one T cell receptor beta chain sequence together with its context. The entry originates in a study of Graves' ophthalmopathy and Graves' hyperthyroidism. Amplification from RNA transcripts yielded the TCR beta CDR3 regions. First-round RT-PCR used HTBI primers; second-round multiplex PCR followed. TCRdb re-called the multiplex PCR reads through MiXCR, storing one row per CDR3 protein. In the table there are some 370,000 distinct CDR3 sequences, about a sixth of which are singletons. Diagnosis was based on clinical symptoms, serum thyroxine, TRAb, thyroid ultrasound and orbital computed tomography. CDR1 and CDR2 from the germline V gene are SGHAT and FQDESV (reference sequence). V lost 11 bases and J lost 4, with 20 bases in between. The CDR3 covers 14 residues.

This sequence originates from an adult woman with stable Graves' hyperthyroidism. Source material: peripheral blood. V and J are TRBV11-1 and TRBJ1-2, with D tentatively TRBD1 (5 bases). The CDR3 DNA follows: TGTGCCTGCTCCCGGGAGGAACAGGCCTATGGCTACACCTTC. Protein sequence: CACSREEQAYGYTF.